This section outlines one TCR beta chain sequence together with its context. Its antigen is not known. This may be a read error, as it is one base from a much larger clone. The final CDR3 position lacks the conserved phenylalanine or tryptophan, pointing to a likely read error. The CDR3 totals 12 residues. The V gene's germline CDR1 is SQVTM and CDR2 ANQGSEA. V lost 8 bases and J 9 bases, leaving 18 bases between the germline ends. The sample comes from a study of glioma-infiltrating T cells. The iRepertoire nested amplicon-rescue multiplex PCR amplified TCR alpha and beta CDR3s from RNA. For one-step reverse transcription and amplification, 100-400 ng of tissue mRNA or PBMC total RNA was used. One entry per CDR3 protein, called by TCRdb with MiXCR from the multiplex PCR reads. Altogether about 93,000 distinct CDR3 sequences are present, roughly 39% being singletons, with the ten largest covering roughly two fifths.

Study-wide findings and caveats: Very few CDR3 sequences were shared between tissue and blood. Tissue-blood divergence was below expectation in non-neoplastic patients, above in gliomas.

This TCR was sampled from a human donor with low-grade glioma or glioblastoma, undergoing nonglioma brain surgery, or in good health (not recorded which). The source material was glioma tissue, nonneoplastic brain tissue, or PBMCs (not recorded which). The chain uses TRBV29-1 and TRBJ2-3; D might be TRBD1 or TRBD2, each matching 5 bases. The CDR3 DNA reads as TGCAGCTCCCCCATGGGGACGGACACGCAGTATCTT. Protein sequence: CSSPMGTDTQYL.